This TCR beta chain was documented in a study of post-analysis software for immune sequencing data. Libraries were made from TCR beta cDNA, and they carried unique molecular identifiers. Researchers reported approximately 500,000 cDNA molecules coming from around 1 to 9.1 million T cells. Each CDR3 protein gets one entry after TCRdb re-called the PCR reads with MiXCR. The sample contains hundreds of thousands of distinct CDR3 sequences, about 27% of which appear only once. This CDR3 has 16 amino acids. V dropped 4 bases and J dropped 7 bases, with 24 bases sitting between them. Germline V gene sequence: CDR1 SGHRS, CDR2 YFSETQ. A note on this clonotype: Its antigen is unidentified.

General observations from the study: Several TRBV segments (TRBV5-6, TRBV5-1 and TRBV20-1 among them) occurred more frequently in patients than in controls.

The chain links TRBV5-1 to TRBJ2-7, with D hard to call. The clonotype comes from a girl aged 10-17 years with multiple sclerosis. Material for sequencing was blood. The CDR3 protein is CASSPNLVVSYNEQYF. CDR3 in DNA: TGCGCCAGCAGCCCAAACCTAGTCGTGTCCTACAATGAGCAGTACTTC.